This T cell receptor (beta chain) was sequenced during a study of blood T cells in healthy people across ages. Trimming cost V 0 bases and J 0 bases, with 8 bases left between them. Germline V lookup: CDR1 SGHVS, CDR2 FQNEAQ. The CDR3 contains 15 residues. A second PCR of roughly 6 to 12 cycles used a sample-barcoded 5' primer and a J-beta primer mix. MiXCR, applied by TCRdb to the 5' RACE reads, yields one record per CDR3 protein. The table records 850,000 to 1,300,000 distinct CDR3 sequences, 45% of them present only once. The sequencing sample was made of blood. This rearrangement joins TRBV7-8 to TRBJ1-2; D is unclear. This receptor was taken from a woman aged 60-75 years in good health. CDR3 region: CASSLALEANYGYTF. The CDR3, as DNA: TGTGCCAGCAGCTTAGCGCTGGAGGCTAACTATGGCTACACCTTC.